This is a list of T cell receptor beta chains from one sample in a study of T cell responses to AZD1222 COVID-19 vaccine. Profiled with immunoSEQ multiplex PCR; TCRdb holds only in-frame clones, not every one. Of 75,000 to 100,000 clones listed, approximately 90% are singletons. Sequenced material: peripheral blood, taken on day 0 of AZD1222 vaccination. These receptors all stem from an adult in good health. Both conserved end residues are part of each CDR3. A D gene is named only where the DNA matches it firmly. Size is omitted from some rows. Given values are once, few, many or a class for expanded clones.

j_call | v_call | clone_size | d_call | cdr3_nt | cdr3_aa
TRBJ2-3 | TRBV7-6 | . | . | TGTGCCAGCAGCTTAGCGCGGACGGATACGCAGTATTTT | CASSLARTDTQYF
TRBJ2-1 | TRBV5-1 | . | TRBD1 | TGCGCCAGCAGCCCAGTACCCGGGACAGACAATGAGCAGTTCTTC | CASSPVPGTDNEQFF
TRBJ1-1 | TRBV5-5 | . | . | TGTGCCAGCAGCTGGAGGTCGGTGAACACTGAAGCTTTCTTT | CASSWRSVNTEAFF
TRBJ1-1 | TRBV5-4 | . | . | TGTGCCAGCAGCTTGGGGTTGCAGAACATGAACACTGAAGCTTTCTTT | CASSLGLQNMNTEAFF
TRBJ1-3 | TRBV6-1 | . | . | TGTGCCAGCAGTGACGGCCCAAGCTCTGGAAACACCATATATTTT | CASSDGPSSGNTIYF
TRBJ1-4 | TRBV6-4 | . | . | TGTGCCAGCAGATCCCCCGGGGGGGCAGGTGAAAAACTGTTTTTT | CASRSPGGAGEKLFF
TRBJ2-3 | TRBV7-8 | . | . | TGTGCCAGCAGCTTAGGAGGGGGGGCAGGTGGCACAGATACGCAGTATTTT | CASSLGGGAGGTDTQYF
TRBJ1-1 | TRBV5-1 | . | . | TGCGCCAGCAGCGAGGGGGTTACTGAAGCTTTCTTT | CASSEGVTEAFF
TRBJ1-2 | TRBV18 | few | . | TGTGCCAGCTCAGCGCAGAGCGGCATCTATGGCTACACCTTC | CASSAQSGIYGYTF
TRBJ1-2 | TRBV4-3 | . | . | TGCGCCAGCAGCCAAGATTCACGGTGGGGGGGCTACACCTTC | CASSQDSRWGGYTF
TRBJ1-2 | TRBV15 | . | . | TGTGCCACCAGCAGAGTGGGTGACTATGGCTACACCTTC | CATSRVGDYGYTF
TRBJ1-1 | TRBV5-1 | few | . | TGCGCCAGCAGCTCCCAAGGTAACACTGAAGCTTTCTTT | CASSSQGNTEAFF
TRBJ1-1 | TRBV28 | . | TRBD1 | TGTGCCAGCAGTTTCTGGACAGGGGGCCGGTCTGAAGCTTTCTTT | CASSFWTGGRSEAFF
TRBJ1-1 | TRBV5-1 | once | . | TGCGCCAGCAGCCCGACAGCCGGGACGGAGAACACTGAAGCTTTCTTT | CASSPTAGTENTEAFF
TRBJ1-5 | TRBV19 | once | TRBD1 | TGTGCCAGTAGTCCCGGTTCCGGGACAGGGGGTCAGCCCCAGCATTTT | CASSPGSGTGGQPQHF
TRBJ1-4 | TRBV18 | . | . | TGTGCCAGCTCACCGGAGACAGTAAGGCCTAATGAAAAACTGTTTTTT | CASSPETVRPNEKLFF
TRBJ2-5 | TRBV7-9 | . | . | TGTGCCAGCAGCTCTCAAGAGACCCAGTACTTC | CASSSQETQYF
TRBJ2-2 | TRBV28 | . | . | TGTGCCAGCAGGCGGACCCCGAACACCGGGGAGCTGTTTTTT | CASRRTPNTGELFF
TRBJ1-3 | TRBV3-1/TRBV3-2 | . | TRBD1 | TGTGCCAGCAGCCTCCCTGCCGGGACAGCCTCTGGAAACACCATATATTTT | CASSLPAGTASGNTIYF
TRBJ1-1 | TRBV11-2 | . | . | TGTGCCAGCAGCTTAGATAGGACAGCTGAAGCTTTCTTT | CASSLDRTAEAFF
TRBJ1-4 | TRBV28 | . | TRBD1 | TGTGCCAGCAGTTTCTGGGACAGGAATGAAAAACTGTTTTTT | CASSFWDRNEKLFF
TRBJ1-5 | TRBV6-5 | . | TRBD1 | TGTGCCAGCAGTTACAAAGGGGGCAGTCAGCCCCAGCATTTT | CASSYKGGSQPQHF
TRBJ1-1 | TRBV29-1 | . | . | TGCAGCGTTGTTCCCGGTGTTTGGTTGATGGCTGAAGCTTTCTTT | CSVVPGVWLMAEAFF
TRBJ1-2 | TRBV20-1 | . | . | TGCAGTGCTAGTGTTGGGCGCTACACCTTC | CSASVGRYTF
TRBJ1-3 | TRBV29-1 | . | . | TGCAGCGTTGAGCTGGGTACTGGAAACACCATATATTTT | CSVELGTGNTIYF
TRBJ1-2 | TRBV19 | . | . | TGTGCCAGTAGCGAGGAGGGACGGCGCTATGGCTACACCTTC | CASSEEGRRYGYTF
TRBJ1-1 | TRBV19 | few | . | TGTGCCAGTGGTACTACCGGAATGGCTTTCTTT | CASGTTGMAFF
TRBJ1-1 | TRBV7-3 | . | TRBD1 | TGTGCCAGCAGCCTCTACAGGGGGTCCTTGAACACTGAAGCTTTCTTT | CASSLYRGSLNTEAFF
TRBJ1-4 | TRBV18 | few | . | TGTGCCAGCTCACCACTTCCCGAGGCCTCAACTAATGAAAAACTGTTTTTT | CASSPLPEASTNEKLFF
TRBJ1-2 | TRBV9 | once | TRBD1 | TGTGCCAGCAGCGCCCGGGACAGCGGGAACCTCAACTATGGCTACACCTTC | CASSARDSGNLNYGYTF
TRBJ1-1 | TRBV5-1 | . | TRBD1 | TGCGCCAGCAGCGCCAGGGGGGCCACTGAAGCTTTCTTT | CASSARGATEAFF
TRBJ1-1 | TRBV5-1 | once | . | TGCGCCAGCAGCTTGGCCGGATATTCTGAAGCTTTCTTT | CASSLAGYSEAFF
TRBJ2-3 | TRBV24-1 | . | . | TGTGCCACCAGTGACCCCCCCAACGCAGATACGCAGTATTTT | CATSDPPNADTQYF
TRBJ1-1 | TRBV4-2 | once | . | TGTGCCAGCAGCCAAGATAAGGGGCCCTGGGCTGAAGCTTTCTTT | CASSQDKGPWAEAFF
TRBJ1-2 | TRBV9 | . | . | TGTGCCACGTCACCGGGACACTTACGCTATGGCTACACCTTC | CATSPGHLRYGYTF
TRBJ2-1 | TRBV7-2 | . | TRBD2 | TGTGCCAGCAGCTCCCGTAGCGGGGGGGCCTACAATGAGCAGTTCTTC | CASSSRSGGAYNEQFF
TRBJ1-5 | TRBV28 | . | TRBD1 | TGTGCCGTCAGGGGGGTGGATCAGCCCCAGCATTTT | CAVRGVDQPQHF
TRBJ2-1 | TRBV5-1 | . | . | TGCGCCAGCAGCTTGGTAGGGAGTAAAGACAATGAGCAGTTCTTC | CASSLVGSKDNEQFF
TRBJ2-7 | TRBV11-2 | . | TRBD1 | TGTGCCAGCAGCTTCACAGGGGTATTCGGAGACGAGCAGTACTTC | CASSFTGVFGDEQYF
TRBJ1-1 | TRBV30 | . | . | TGTGCCTGGAGGGACGAGAATCTTGAAGCTTTCTTT | CAWRDENLEAFF
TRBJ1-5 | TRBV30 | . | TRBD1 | TGTGCCTGGCGGACAGGGGGCAATCAGCCCCAGCATTTT | CAWRTGGNQPQHF
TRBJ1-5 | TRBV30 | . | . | TGTGCCTGGAGTGGGGACACCCCGTTCAATCAGCCCCAGCATTTT | CAWSGDTPFNQPQHF
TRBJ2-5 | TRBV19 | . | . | TGTGCCAGTAGTATGGGCGACGCCAATTGGGGGACCCAGTACTTC | CASSMGDANWGTQYF
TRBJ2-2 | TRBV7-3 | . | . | TGTGCCAGCAGCTTAAGACCCGAGGGCCCCACCGGGGAGCTGTTTTTT | CASSLRPEGPTGELFF
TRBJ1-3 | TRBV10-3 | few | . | TGTGCCGCTGCCCCTTCGGACGGCTCTGGAAACACCATATATTTT | CAAAPSDGSGNTIYF
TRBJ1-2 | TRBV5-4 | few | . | TGTGCCAGCAGCTCCCCGCAGGGGAGCTATGGCTACACCTTC | CASSSPQGSYGYTF
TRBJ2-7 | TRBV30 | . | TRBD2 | TGTGCCTGGACGCGGGGGACTAGCGCCTACGAGCAGTACTTC | CAWTRGTSAYEQYF
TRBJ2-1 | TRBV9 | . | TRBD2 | TGTGCCAGCAGCGTAGGGACTAGCGGGGGGGCCAATGAGCAGTTCTTC | CASSVGTSGGANEQFF
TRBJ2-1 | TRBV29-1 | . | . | TGCAGCGTTGGGCGAAGCTCCTACAATGAGCAGTTCTTC | CSVGRSSYNEQFF
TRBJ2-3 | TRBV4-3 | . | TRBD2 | TGCGCCAGCAGCCAAGTAAGCGGGGGGGCCGAAAACACAGATACGCAGTATTTT | CASSQVSGGAENTDTQYF
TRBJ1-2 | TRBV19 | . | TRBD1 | TGTGCCAGAAAAGACAGGGGCAAAAAGGACTATGGCTACACCTTC | CARKDRGKKDYGYTF
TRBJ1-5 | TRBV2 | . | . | TGTGCCAGCAGTGAGCGGGTTGGTGATCAGCCCCAGCATTTT | CASSERVGDQPQHF
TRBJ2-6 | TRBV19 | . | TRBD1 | TGTGCCAGTAGTACCGGGGACAGGGTATCAGGGGCCAACGTCCTGACTTTC | CASSTGDRVSGANVLTF
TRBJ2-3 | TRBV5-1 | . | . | TGCGCCAGCAGCTTGGATCCGAGCACAGATACGCAGTATTTT | CASSLDPSTDTQYF
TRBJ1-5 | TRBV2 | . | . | TGTGCCAGCAGTGTCGAGTCAGGGTCTCAGCCCCAGCATTTT | CASSVESGSQPQHF